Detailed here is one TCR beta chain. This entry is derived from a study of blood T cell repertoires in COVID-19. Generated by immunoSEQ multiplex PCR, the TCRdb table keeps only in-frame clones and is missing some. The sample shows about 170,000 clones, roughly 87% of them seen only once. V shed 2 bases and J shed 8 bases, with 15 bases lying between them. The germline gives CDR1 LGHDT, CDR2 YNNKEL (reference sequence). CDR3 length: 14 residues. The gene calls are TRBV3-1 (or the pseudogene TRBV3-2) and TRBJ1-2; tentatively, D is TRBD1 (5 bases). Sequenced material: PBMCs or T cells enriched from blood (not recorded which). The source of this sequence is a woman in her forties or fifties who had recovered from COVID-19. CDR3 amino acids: CASSQRQQAGGYTF. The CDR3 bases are TGTGCCAGCAGCCAACGACAGCAAGCAGGAGGCTACACCTTC.